Below, 26 T cell receptor beta chains from the same sample are listed, as sequenced in a study of cytomegalovirus exposure and HLA in healthy donors. PCR primers comprised 60 Vbeta and 13 Jbeta primers. Libraries were prepared by immunoSEQ multiplex PCR; TCRdb keeps only in-frame clonotypes and omits some of them. Found here are 75,000 to 90,000 clones, 55% to 85% of them singletons; the top ten hold approximately 10%. Input material: PBMCs. These receptors all stem from a middle-aged woman in good health and CMV-seropositive.

This clone occurred once. One junction end does not reproduce the germline sequence, and a read error may be involved. The J gene is TRBJ1-1, the V gene TRBV7-9; no clear D. The CDR3 has 13 amino acids. Germline CDR1 reads SEHNR; CDR2 reads FQNEAQ (reference sequence). Here the CDR3 reads CSSSLDGNTEAFF. CDR3 DNA sequence: TGTTCCAGCAGCTTAGACGGGAACACTGAAGCTTTCTTT.

V and J are TRBV11-2 and TRBJ2-7, with TRBD2 matching over 14 bases. The J segment lost 3 bases and the V segment lost 6 bases, leaving 10 bases of the junction unmatched. From germline, CDR1 is SGHAT and CDR2 FQNNGV. The CDR3 length is 17 residues. CDR3 amino acids: CASSLTTSGRESYEQYF. DNA for the CDR3: TGTGCCAGCAGTCTCACGACTAGCGGGAGGGAAAGCTACGAGCAGTACTTC.

The chain recombines TRBV13 with TRBJ2-7; 12 nucleotides agree with TRBD2. Per the germline V gene, CDR1 is PRHDT and CDR2 is FYEKMQ (reference sequence). With 5 bases clipped from V and 2 bases from J, the junction kept 10 bases outside the gene matches. The CDR3 contains 17 residues. In nucleotides, the CDR3 is TGTGCCAGCAGCCGAATATTGTCTAGCGGGAGGGCCTACGAGCAGTACTTC. Protein sequence: CASSRILSSGRAYEQYF.

The chain is built from TRBV5-4 and TRBJ2-2; the match to TRBD1 covers 8 bases. Germline CDR1 reads SGHNT; CDR2 reads YYREEE (reference sequence). The length of the CDR3 is 15 residues. Unmatched junction bases numbered 2, after V lost 4 bases and J lost 0 bases. The CDR3 loop reads CASSPGQANTGELFF. The CDR3 DNA sequence: TGTGCCAGCAGCCCGGGACAGGCGAACACCGGGGAGCTGTTTTTT.

CDR3 residues: CASSLAQGLSYEQYF. Written as DNA, the CDR3 is TGCGCCAGCAGCTTGGCACAGGGGCTATCCTACGAGCAGTACTTC. J is TRBJ2-7 and V is TRBV5-1; 7 bases are a match to TRBD1. The CDR3 loop spans 15 amino acids. Trimming removed 0 bases from V and 1 base from J; junction bases left unmatched: 4. Germline V gene data show CDR1 as SGHRS and CDR2 as YFSETQ.

This clone has a handful of counts. The rearrangement joins TRBV6-5 to TRBJ2-5, with TRBD1 matching over 7 bases. The CDR3 runs to 14 residues. The germline gives CDR1 MNHEY, CDR2 SVGAGI. V trimming: 4 bases; J trimming: 0 bases; junction bases outside the gene matches: 2. The CDR3 is CASSSTGHQETQYF. The CDR3 bases are TGTGCCAGCAGTTCGACAGGGCACCAAGAGACCCAGTACTTC.

A word on this clone: Relative to the germline gene, one junction end is altered; a read error may explain this. V is TRBV7-9 and J is TRBJ2-7, with 13 nucleotides matching TRBD2. Per the germline V gene, CDR1 is SEHNR and CDR2 is FQNEAQ (reference sequence). The CDR3 consists of 17 residues. The chain's CDR3 is CSSSPRTSGSHSYEQYF. CDR3 nucleotide sequence: TGTTCCAGCAGCCCCAGGACTAGCGGGAGTCATTCCTACGAGCAGTACTTC.

V is TRBV4-1 and J is TRBJ2-1, with D possibly matching TRBD1 (6 bases). CDR1 is MGHRA and CDR2 is YSYEKL in the germline V gene. The CDR3 contains 13 residues. Trimming took 4 bases from V and 6 from J, leaving 10 bases between them. CDR3 sequence (DNA): TGCGCCAGCAGCCTCGGACAGACCAATGAGCAGTTCTTC. Amino acid sequence: CASSLGQTNEQFF.

This clone was observed a few times. The J gene is TRBJ2-7, the V gene TRBV10-2; perhaps TRBD2 as D (7 bases). V was pared by 3 bases and J by 5 bases, with 11 bases between. Looked up from germline, CDR1 is WSHSY and CDR2 is SAAADI. The CDR3 length is 13 residues. The DNA for the CDR3 is TGCGCCAGCAGTGACCAGGGGAGGGACGAGCAGTACTTC. The encoded protein is CASSDQGRDEQYF.

The chain employs TRBV28 and TRBJ2-5; TRBD1 is a possible D gene (5 bases). CDR1 and CDR2 from the germline V gene are MDHEN and SYDVKM. The CDR3 contains 12 residues. Trimming cost V 8 bases and J 4 bases, with 11 bases left between them. Here the CDR3 DNA reads TGTGCCAGCGGTTCAGGGCGAGAGACCCAGTACTTC. Residues: CASGSGRETQYF.

This clone came up a few times. The gene calls are TRBV6-5 and TRBJ2-7, with 7 bases matching TRBD1. The CDR3 has 15 amino acids. The V segment lost 7 bases and the J segment 0 bases; nucleotides outside the gene matches: 9. Germline lookup yields CDR1 MNHEY and CDR2 SVGAGI. The CDR3 loop reads CASNIYRQGSYEQYF. CDR3 coding DNA: TGTGCCAGCAACATCTATAGACAGGGCTCCTACGAGCAGTACTTC.

This clone was detected only a few times. This chain joins TRBV6-5 and TRBJ1-2; 7 nucleotides match TRBD1. The CDR3 loop spans 15 amino acids. The junction had 9 bases not matched to a gene; V was cut back by 2 bases and J by 6 bases. Germline loops: CDR1 MNHEY, CDR2 SVGAGI. CDR3 coding DNA: TGTGCCAGCAGTTACCAGGGGGGTACCCCCAATGGCTACACCTTC. Translating gives CASSYQGGTPNGYTF.

The CDR3 bases are TGCGCCAGCAGCCAAGTCTTTGGACAGGGGGCTTACGAGCAGTACTTC. This encodes CASSQVFGQGAYEQYF. V usage is TRBV4-1 and J usage is TRBJ2-7, with 11 bases identical to TRBD1. The J segment lost 4 bases and the V segment lost 1 base, leaving 6 bases of the junction unmatched. The CDR3 spans 16 residues. Germline V lookup: CDR1 MGHRA, CDR2 YSYEKL.

The chain has TRBV30 and TRBJ1-3; no clear D. V lost 0 bases to trimming and J lost 8 bases, with 11 bases between them. This CDR3 spans 13 amino acids. The germline CDR1 and CDR2 sequences are GTSNPN and SVGIG (reference sequence). CDR3 in amino acids: CAWSVRRADTIYF. Written as DNA, the CDR3 is TGTGCCTGGAGTGTACGGAGGGCAGACACCATATATTTT.

The rearrangement uses TRBV2 and TRBJ1-3; unclear D gene. This CDR3 spans 12 amino acids. Germline CDR1 SNHLY, CDR2 FYNNEI. V was pared by 3 bases and J by 8 bases, with 8 bases between. CDR3 DNA: TGTGCCAGCAGTGACAACATCGACACCATATATTTT. It is translated as CASSDNIDTIYF.

The CDR3 here is CASSQDFTSLGGELFF. Written as DNA, the CDR3 is TGCGCCAGCAGCCAAGATTTCACGTCACTTGGCGGGGAGCTGTTTTTT. The chain uses TRBV4-3 and TRBJ2-2; D call uncertain. CDR1 LGHNA and CDR2 YSLEER come from the germline V gene. There are 16 residues in the CDR3. The V end lost 0 bases, the J end lost 7 bases, and 15 bases lay between the germline ends.

J is TRBJ2-2 and V is TRBV5-1; weak D call: TRBD2 (6 bases). This CDR3 contains 16 residues. Germline CDR1 and CDR2: SGHRS and YFSETQ. Trimming stripped 4 bases from V and 7 bases from J, with 20 bases between. CDR3 protein: CASSPDTWGVGGELFF. The CDR3 coding sequence is TGCGCCAGCAGCCCCGACACCTGGGGGGTAGGCGGGGAGCTGTTTTTT.

The genes are TRBV9 and TRBJ1-3, with TRBD1 identical over 7 bases. CDR3 length: 17 residues. From germline, CDR1 is SGDLS and CDR2 YYNGEE. V was clipped by 4 bases and J by 0 bases; unmatched bases: 10. CDR3: CASSTTTGYSSGNTIYF. CDR3 bases: TGTGCCAGCAGCACGACGACAGGGTACAGCTCTGGAAACACCATATATTTT.

A few counts support this clone. The chain has TRBV15 and TRBJ1-3, with D perhaps TRBD1 (5 bases). V was clipped by 0 bases and J by 3 bases, with 12 bases between them. Germline lookup yields CDR1 LNHNV and CDR2 YYDKDF (reference sequence). The CDR3 length is 16 residues. CDR3 amino acids: CATSRDRQGGGNTIYF. CDR3 DNA: TGTGCCACCAGCAGAGATAGGCAGGGTGGTGGAAACACCATATATTTT.

The chain couples TRBV5-1 to TRBJ2-2; tentatively, D is TRBD1 (6 bases). The CDR3 totals 17 residues. V shed 4 bases and J shed 6 bases, with 22 bases lying between them. CDR1 and CDR2 from the germline V gene are SGHRS and YFSETQ. CDR3 protein: CASSVRSNRAGAGELFF. In DNA, the CDR3 is TGCGCCAGCAGCGTTCGTTCAAACAGGGCAGGGGCCGGGGAGCTGTTTTTT. Together with reference TRBV5-1 and TRBJ2-2, the CDR3 gives the full variable domain: KAGVTQTPRYLIKTRGQQVTLSCSPISGHRSVSWYQQTPGQGLQFLFEYFSETQRNKGNFPGRFSGRQFSNSRSEMNVSTLELGDSALYLCASSVRSNRAGAGELFFGEGSRLTVL.

This sequence joins TRBV9 and TRBJ2-2, with 8 bases identical to TRBD2. From germline, CDR1 is SGDLS and CDR2 YYNGEE. The CDR3 extends over 15 amino acids. Trimming took 1 base from V and 6 from J; bases not matched to a gene: 5. For the CDR3, the DNA is TGTGCCAGCAGCGTATCCGGGGGGGCCGCCGGGGAGCTGTTTTTT. It is translated as CASSVSGGAAGELFF. The entire variable domain, with the rest obtained from reference TRBV9 and TRBJ2-2, is as follows: DSGVTQTPKHLITATGQRVTLRCSPRSGDLSVYWYQQSLDQGLQFLIQYYNGEERAKGNILERFSAQQFPDLHSELNLSSLELGDSALYFCASSVSGGAAGELFFGEGSRLTVL.

This clone was recorded a few times. Different DNA sequences within this sample yield the same CDR3. The rearrangement links TRBV25-1 to TRBJ1-5; 8 bases match TRBD1. This CDR3 comprises 13 residues. CDR1 and CDR2 from the germline V gene are MGHDK and SYGVNS. With 9 bases clipped from V and 2 bases from J, the junction kept 3 bases outside the gene matches. CDR3 DNA: TGTGCCAGTACGGGACAGGGCAATCAGCCCCAGCATTTT. It encodes CASTGQGNQPQHF.

This clone appeared many times. The V and J genes are TRBV6-5 and TRBJ2-5; D perhaps matches TRBD1 (6 bases). The CDR3 is made up of 14 amino acids. With 6 bases removed from V and 4 bases from J, the gap between germline ends came to 15 bases. Germline CDR1 MNHEY, CDR2 SVGAGI. DNA for the CDR3: TGTGCCAGCAGACCAGGGGTAGTGGGAGAGACCCAGTACTTC. Translation: CASRPGVVGETQYF.

The count of this clone is one. This chain links TRBV19 with TRBJ1-5, with TRBD1 matching 9 bases. The trim removed 3 bases at V and 0 bases at J, leaving 6 bases unmatched. Germline assignment: CDR1 LNHDA and CDR2 SQIVND (reference sequence). The CDR3 loop spans 17 amino acids. CDR3 region: CASSMGQGSFSNQPQHF. Written as DNA, the CDR3 is TGTGCCAGTAGTATGGGACAGGGTAGTTTTAGCAATCAGCCCCAGCATTTT.

The chain recombines TRBV5-4 with TRBJ1-1; D unresolved. The germline V and J ends were trimmed by 2 bases and 5 bases, with 7 bases remaining between them. Germline V CDR1 and CDR2: SGHNT, YYREEE (reference sequence). The CDR3 sequence is 12 residues long. The CDR3 coding sequence is TGTGCCAGCAGCTTCCTAAGTACTGAAGCTTTCTTT. As protein: CASSFLSTEAFF.

The genes are TRBV11-2 and TRBJ2-2; no reliable D call. Trimming removed 5 bases at V and 5 bases at J, with 6 bases between. Germline V gene data show CDR1 as SGHAT and CDR2 as FQNNGV. The length of the CDR3 is 12 residues. The CDR3 DNA sequence: TGTGCCAGCAGCCACTATACCGGGGAGCTGTTTTTT. It specifies CASSHYTGELFF.